A single sample is the source of the 23 T cell receptor beta chains below, sequenced in a study of blood T cell repertoires in COVID-19. Assay: immunoSEQ multiplex PCR; the TCRdb copy retains only in-frame clones and omits some. The table shows about 130,000 clones, with around 70% occurring only once. Sequences were obtained from peripheral blood. These receptors originate from a man aged 55 to 70 with acute or convalescent COVID-19.

J is TRBJ1-1 and V is TRBV11-2; the D is unclear. The ends were cut back, 2 bases at V and 1 base at J, with 5 bases in the middle. Germline CDR1 SGHAT, CDR2 FQNNGV. CDR3 length: 13 residues. CDR3 amino acids: CASSLIQNTEAFF. CDR3 DNA: TGTGCCAGCAGCTTAATACAGAACACTGAAGCTTTCTTT. Combining the CDR3 with reference TRBV11-2 and TRBJ1-1 gives the whole variable domain EAGVAQSPRYKIIEKRQSVAFWCNPISGHATLYWYQQILGQGPKLLIQFQNNGVVDDSQLPKDRFSAERLKGVDSTLKIQPAKLEDSAVYLCASSLIQNTEAFFGQGTRLTVV.

The chain employs TRBV11-3 and TRBJ1-1, with D unresolved. The V gene lost 3 bases and the J gene lost 7 bases, with 12 bases spanning the gap. Germline-derived CDR1 and CDR2 are SGHNT and YENEEA. The CDR3 runs to 13 residues. The CDR3 DNA sequence: TGTGCCAGCAGCTTTAGCGGCCAAAGTGAAGCTTTCTTT. It specifies CASSFSGQSEAFF.

V and J are TRBV27 and TRBJ1-2; D is undetermined. Trimming cost V 6 bases and J 4 bases, with 12 bases left between them. This CDR3 has 13 residues. Looked up from germline, CDR1 is MNHEY and CDR2 is SMNVEV (reference sequence). CDR3 in amino acids: CASSRAGSYGYTF. CDR3 DNA: TGTGCCAGCAGCCGCGCCGGGAGCTATGGCTACACCTTC.

The genes are TRBV3-1 (or the pseudogene TRBV3-2) and TRBJ1-2; D may be TRBD1 (5 bases). CDR1 LGHDT and CDR2 YNNKEL come from the germline V gene (reference sequence). Trimming stripped 2 bases from V and 4 bases from J, with 8 bases between. The CDR3 contains 13 residues. As DNA, the CDR3 is TGTGCCAGCAGCCAACAGGGAATCTATGGCTACACCTTC. Translation gives CASSQQGIYGYTF.

The chain links TRBV10-3 to TRBJ1-2; the D gene is possibly TRBD1 (6 bases). Germline loops: CDR1 ENHRY, CDR2 SYGVKD. Trimming removed 0 bases at V and 5 bases at J, with 13 bases between. The CDR3 extends over 15 amino acids. CDR3 loop: CAISESGGQGYGYTF. CDR3 sequence (DNA): TGTGCCATCAGTGAGTCTGGGGGCCAGGGGTATGGCTACACCTTC.

The V call is TRBV11-2, the J call TRBJ1-4, with D maybe TRBD1 (6 bases). Germline lookup yields CDR1 SGHAT and CDR2 FQNNGV. With 1 base removed from V and 9 bases from J, the gap between germline ends came to 9 bases. The CDR3 totals 13 residues. The CDR3, as DNA: TGTGCCAGCAGCTTAGTGGGGGCGCAAAAACTGTTTTTT. Translating it yields CASSLVGAQKLFF.

The gene calls are TRBV5-6 and TRBJ1-5, with 7 bases lining up with TRBD1. Germline assignment: CDR1 SGHDT and CDR2 YYEEEE. V lost 4 bases to trimming and J lost 6 bases; unmatched junction nucleotides: 4. The CDR3 totals 13 residues. As DNA, the CDR3 is TGTGCCAGCAGCCGGACAGGAACTCAGCCCCAGCATTTT. It codes for CASSRTGTQPQHF.

The rearrangement links TRBV5-5 to TRBJ1-6, with a possible D match to TRBD1 (6 bases). The V end lost 9 bases, the J end lost 8 bases, and 24 bases lay between the germline ends. The V gene's germline CDR1 is SGHKS and CDR2 YYEKEE (reference sequence). This CDR3 comprises 16 residues. The CDR3 DNA sequence: TGTGCCACAAACGCCAAACAGGGAACGTTAGATTCACCCCTCCACTTT. Translating gives CATNAKQGTLDSPLHF.

V usage is TRBV19 and J usage is TRBJ1-2, with 9 bases matching TRBD1. Looked up from germline, CDR1 is LNHDA and CDR2 is SQIVND (reference sequence). CDR3 length equals 15 residues. V lost 4 bases and J lost 3; bases outside the gene matches: 6. The CDR3 DNA reads as TGTGCCAGTAGTACCTCTGGGACAGGGTACTATGGCTACACCTTC. Translating it yields CASSTSGTGYYGYTF.

The V gene is TRBV5-1, the J gene TRBJ1-5; maybe TRBD1 (5 bases). CDR3 length: 15 amino acids. CDR1 and CDR2 (germline): SGHRS, YFSETQ. V lost 1 base to trimming and J lost 7 bases, with 15 bases between them. The DNA for the CDR3 is TGCGCCAGCAGCTTGAATACGGGTAAGGGGCAGCCCCAGCATTTT. Translation gives CASSLNTGKGQPQHF. Looking up the rest from reference TRBV5-1 and TRBJ1-5 gives the full variable domain: KAGVTQTPRYLIKTRGQQVTLSCSPISGHRSVSWYQQTPGQGLQFLFEYFSETQRNKGNFPGRFSGRQFSNSRSEMNVSTLELGDSALYLCASSLNTGKGQPQHFGDGTRLSIL.

The chain employs TRBV9 and TRBJ2-1; perhaps TRBD2 as D (6 bases). The CDR3 spans 12 residues. Looked up from germline, CDR1 is SGDLS and CDR2 is YYNGEE. Trimming removed 3 bases at V and 9 bases at J, with 10 bases between. The CDR3 DNA reads TGTGCCAGCAGCGACGGGGGATTTGAGCAGTTCTTC. Amino acid sequence: CASSDGGFEQFF.

The chain has TRBV5-8 and TRBJ1-2; 8 bases are a match to TRBD1. Germline lookup yields CDR1 SGHTS and CDR2 YDEGEE. The CDR3 loop spans 16 amino acids. Trimming at V came to 0 bases and at J to 2 bases, leaving 6 bases not matched to a gene. In DNA form, the CDR3 reads TGTGCCAGCAGCTTGGCCCCAGGGGGCCTGAACTATGGCTACACCTTC. Translated, it gives CASSLAPGGLNYGYTF.

V gene TRBV3-1 (or the pseudogene TRBV3-2) combines with J gene TRBJ1-2; D is unresolved. Trimming left V 6 bases short and J 7 bases short, with 12 bases between. Germline loops: CDR1 LGHDT, CDR2 YNNKEL (reference sequence). The CDR3 length is 12 residues. The CDR3 spells CASSLLRGGYTF. In DNA, the CDR3 is TGTGCCAGCAGTCTCCTACGGGGTGGCTACACCTTC.

This clone was picked up a small number of times. This chain uses TRBV5-6 with TRBJ1-1, with 9 positions matching TRBD1. The CDR3 runs 15 residues. Germline CDR1 reads SGHDT; CDR2 reads YYEEEE. V was pared by 0 bases and J by 1 base, with 1 base of the junction left unmatched. CDR3 sequence: CASSLGDRENTEAFF. As DNA, the CDR3 is TGTGCCAGCAGCTTGGGGGACAGGGAGAACACTGAAGCTTTCTTT.

This clone was seen a handful of times. The rearrangement uses TRBV19 and TRBJ2-7; a possible D gene is TRBD1 (6 bases). V was cut by 2 bases and J by 0 bases, with 14 bases left in between. The CDR3 has 16 residues. The germline V gene has CDR1 LNHDA and CDR2 SQIVND (reference sequence). The CDR3 loop is CASSIWRTASSYEQYF. The DNA of the CDR3 is TGTGCCAGTAGTATATGGCGGACAGCGAGCTCCTACGAGCAGTACTTC.

This clone was picked up many times. The chain employs TRBV14 and TRBJ1-2; D not resolved. Trimming took 4 bases from V and 4 from J, leaving 10 bases between them. CDR3 length: 13 residues. Germline CDR1 and CDR2: SGHDN and FVKESK. The CDR3 region has the DNA TGTGCCAGCAGCCCCGGAGGGCCCTATGGCTACACCTTC. Its protein product is CASSPGGPYGYTF.

This chain connects TRBV7-3 to TRBJ1-1; the D gene is possibly TRBD1 (6 bases). V gave up 7 bases and J gave up 6 bases, with 18 bases separating them. The CDR3 has 14 amino acids. The germline CDR1 and CDR2 sequences are SGHTA and FQGTGA. The CDR3 sequence is CASTLNRAGPEAFF. The CDR3 region has the DNA TGTGCCAGCACCCTAAACAGGGCTGGCCCTGAAGCTTTCTTT.

This clone has only a few counts. Different DNA sequences within this sample yield the same CDR3. The chain joins TRBV5-1 to TRBJ2-7; 12 bases align to TRBD2. The CDR3 has 14 amino acids. The germline V gene has CDR1 SGHRS and CDR2 YFSETQ. The V segment lost 4 bases and the J segment 4 bases; nucleotides outside the gene matches: 3. The DNA of the CDR3 is TGCGCCAGCAGCCGGACTAGCGGGATTTACGAGCAGTACTTC. Protein sequence: CASSRTSGIYEQYF.

This clone turned up a few times. The J gene is TRBJ2-2, the V gene TRBV5-1; 8 nucleotides agree with TRBD1. Trimming removed 2 bases from V and 7 bases from J; junction bases left unmatched: 10. Germline CDR1 and CDR2: SGHRS and YFSETQ. The CDR3 has 16 amino acids. CDR3 amino acids: CASSFFQGAQGGELFF. CDR3 sequence (DNA): TGCGCCAGCAGCTTTTTCCAGGGGGCGCAAGGCGGGGAGCTGTTTTTT.

This clone was observed a single time. The CDR3 DNA reads TGTGCCAGCAGCTTGTCAGCGAACTATGGCTACACCTTC. This sequence encodes CASSLSANYGYTF. This chain joins TRBV5-6 and TRBJ1-2, with unresolved D. The CDR3 contains 13 residues. Germline V gene sequence: CDR1 SGHDT, CDR2 YYEEEE. Trimming removed 1 base from V and 2 bases from J, with 6 bases in between.

This clone was counted a single time. The genes are TRBV5-1 and TRBJ2-1; D remains unclear. CDR1 is SGHRS and CDR2 is YFSETQ in the germline V gene. The CDR3 spans 15 residues. V lost 0 bases and J 0 bases, leaving 7 bases between the germline ends. The CDR3 bases are TGCGCCAGCAGCTTGGGCGAAAGCTCCTACAATGAGCAGTTCTTC. It is translated as CASSLGESSYNEQFF.

The CDR3 is CAIMEGSRTEPQHF. The CDR3 DNA follows: TGTGCCATTATGGAAGGGTCTAGGACTGAGCCCCAGCATTTT. This chain joins TRBV24-1 and TRBJ1-5; no clear D gene. CDR3 length: 14 amino acids. CDR1 is KGHDR, CDR2 SFDVKD, per germline. Trimming removed 11 bases at V and 8 bases at J, with 21 bases between.

CDR3 sequence (DNA): TGCAGCGTTGTACCGGGTCAGCAAGCTTTCTTT. Residues: CSVVPGQQAFF. This chain links TRBV29-1 with TRBJ1-1; no definite D call. V lost 4 bases, J lost 9 bases, and 12 bases lay in between. From germline, CDR1 is SQVTM and CDR2 ANQGSEA. The CDR3 runs 11 residues.